This T cell receptor beta chain was profiled in a study of post-analysis software for immune sequencing data. CDR3 length: 15 amino acids. V dropped 2 bases and J dropped 7; count of bases not matched to a gene: 6. Germline V gene lookup returns CDR1 KGHSH and CDR2 LQKENI. Study-wide points: TRBV5-6, TRBV5-1 and TRBV20-1 were among four or five TRBV segments more frequent in patients than controls. With F measure, samples from one preparation batch clustered together strongly. Significantly lower normalized Chao1 diversity was seen in multiple sclerosis patients than in controls.

TCR beta cDNA libraries included unique molecular identifiers. One entry per CDR3 protein, called by TCRdb with MiXCR from the PCR reads. Among more than 500,000 distinct CDR3 sequences listed, around 31% were seen once. The table lists this clonotype with a few counts. No antigen is known for it. The clonotype comes from a girl aged 2-17 years with multiple sclerosis. Sequenced: blood. The rearrangement joins TRBV18 to TRBJ1-5; 9 positions agree with TRBD1. CDR3 bases: TGTGCCAGCTCACCAAGCCGGGACAGGGTACAGCCCCAGCATTTT. Its protein product is CASSPSRDRVQPQHF.